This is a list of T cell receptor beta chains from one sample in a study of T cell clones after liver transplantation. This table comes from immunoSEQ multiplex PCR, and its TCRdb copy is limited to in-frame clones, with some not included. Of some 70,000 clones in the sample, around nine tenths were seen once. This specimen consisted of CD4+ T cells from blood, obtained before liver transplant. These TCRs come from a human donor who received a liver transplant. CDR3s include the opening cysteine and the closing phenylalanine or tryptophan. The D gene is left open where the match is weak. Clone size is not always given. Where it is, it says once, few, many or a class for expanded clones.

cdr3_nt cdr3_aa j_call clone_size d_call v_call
TGTGCCAGCTCACCACGGGGGGCAAGTAATGAGCAGTTCTTC CASSPRGASNEQFF TRBJ2-1 . . TRBV18
TGTGCGGTCGGGGACAGGGTTAATACTGGAGCTTTCTTT CAVGDRVNTGAFF TRBJ1-1 once TRBD1 TRBV5-8
TGTGCCAGCAGCCCGGGGACAGGGGGCGCGGTGGAGACCCAGTACTTC CASSPGTGGAVETQYF TRBJ2-5 . TRBD1 TRBV9
TGTGCCAGCAGCTTAGATCAGGGGATCTACGAGCAGTACTTC CASSLDQGIYEQYF TRBJ2-7 . . TRBV11-3
TGTGCCAGCAGTTCCCGTAGTGAGCAGTTCTTC CASSSRSEQFF TRBJ2-1 once . TRBV28
TGTGCCAGTTGCCAGGGGACTAGCAATCAGCCCCAGCATTTT CASCQGTSNQPQHF TRBJ1-5 . . TRBV19
TGTGCCAGCAGTGTAGAGAGCGGTTCCTACGAGCAGTACTTC CASSVESGSYEQYF TRBJ2-7 . . TRBV2
TGTGCCAGCAGCAAGACGGGGGTAAACACCATATATTTT CASSKTGVNTIYF TRBJ1-3 . . TRBV5-6
TGTGCCAGCAGTTACACGACGGGAGAGCAGTACTTC CASSYTTGEQYF TRBJ2-7 . . TRBV6-5
TGTGCCAGCAGTTTCGGTACAGGGTGGTCCTATGGCTACACCTTC CASSFGTGWSYGYTF TRBJ1-2 . . TRBV28
TGTGCCAGCAGTCTCGGTAGCGTCCCCCGCGAGCAGTACTTC CASSLGSVPREQYF TRBJ2-7 . . TRBV2
TGCGCCAGCAGCCAAGAAAGGGAAGTCGAAAAACTGTTTTTT CASSQEREVEKLFF TRBJ1-4 once . TRBV4-1
TGTGCCAGCAGCTTAGAGTCCAGCTCCTACGAGCAGTACTTC CASSLESSSYEQYF TRBJ2-7 . . TRBV7-9
TGCGCCAGCAGCTTAGGAACAGCGGGTCCGGGCGAGCAGTACTTC CASSLGTAGPGEQYF TRBJ2-7 . . TRBV5-1
TGTGCCAGCAGTTTAACGGGGGGGTACTATGGCTACACCTTC CASSLTGGYYGYTF TRBJ1-2 few . TRBV28
TGTGCCAGCAGCAGGGACAGGACTAGCACAGATACGCAGTATTTT CASSRDRTSTDTQYF TRBJ2-3 few TRBD1 TRBV27
TGTGCCACCAGTTCCGGTGGGGTGTCCACCGGGGAGCTGTTTTTT CATSSGGVSTGELFF TRBJ2-2 . . TRBV15
TGTGCCAGCAGACTTGCCACTTTCACAGATACGCAGTATTTT CASRLATFTDTQYF TRBJ2-3 . . TRBV19
TGCGCCAGCAGCTTACAGGACAGATACACAGATACGCAGTATTTT CASSLQDRYTDTQYF TRBJ2-3 . . TRBV5-1
TGTGCCAGCAGCGGGATGGGACTACCTATCTCTGGGGCCAACGTCCTGACTTTC CASSGMGLPISGANVLTF TRBJ2-6 . TRBD2 TRBV9
TGTGCCAGCAGCTTCGAGATTGCAAAAAACATTCAGTACTTC CASSFEIAKNIQYF TRBJ2-4 . . TRBV7-6
TGTGCCAGCAGTGCCGTCGATGGGGATGGCTACACCTTC CASSAVDGDGYTF TRBJ1-2 . . TRBV6-4
TGTGCCAGCAGTGACGGGGTGAGCACAGATACGCAGTATTTT CASSDGVSTDTQYF TRBJ2-3 . . TRBV2
TGTGCCAGCAGTCGAAGCGGGAGCACCCGGGAGACCCAGTACTTC CASSRSGSTRETQYF TRBJ2-5 . TRBD2 TRBV7-6
TGTGCCAGCAGCTTATATGGACACCTCCTCTCCGCCTACGAGCAGTACTTC CASSLYGHLLSAYEQYF TRBJ2-7 . . TRBV7-2
TGTGCCAGCAGCTCCGGACTAGCGGGGAGCATGGGTACGCAGTATTTT CASSSGLAGSMGTQYF TRBJ2-3 . TRBD2 TRBV7-2
TGTGCCAGCGGCCGGGCATCCTACGAGCAGTACTTC CASGRASYEQYF TRBJ2-7 few . TRBV25-1
TGTGCTAGTGGTTTGGAGGAGGGCACTGAAGCTTTCTTT CASGLEEGTEAFF TRBJ1-1 . . TRBV12-5
TGCGCCAGCAGCTTGGGGGGACTAGCGGGAACTTACAATGAGCAGTTCTTC CASSLGGLAGTYNEQFF TRBJ2-1 . TRBD2 TRBV5-1
TGTGCCAGCAGCTCCCAGGCGTCGAACACTGAAGCTTTCTTT CASSSQASNTEAFF TRBJ1-1 . . TRBV7-2
TGTGCCAGCAGCTTCGGACGGACTGAAGCTTTCTTT CASSFGRTEAFF TRBJ1-1 . . TRBV5-4
TGTGCCAGCAGCAAGCCGGGCCGTGGGGAGCAGTACTTC CASSKPGRGEQYF TRBJ2-7 . . TRBV11-3
TGTGCCAGCAGCCAGAACAGGGGAAGAAATGAGCAGTTCTTC CASSQNRGRNEQFF TRBJ2-1 . TRBD1 TRBV16
TGCGCCAGCAGCCAGGAACCCCAGGATACGCAGTATTTT CASSQEPQDTQYF TRBJ2-3 once . TRBV4-1
TGTGCCAGCACCCTGGACAGGGTAAACACTGAAGCTTTCTTT CASTLDRVNTEAFF TRBJ1-1 . TRBD1 TRBV5-4
TGTGCCAGCAGGAAAACTCTAGCGGGAGTAGGGTACGAGCAGTACTTC CASRKTLAGVGYEQYF TRBJ2-7 once TRBD2 TRBV11-3
TGTGCCAGCAGCGTAGCAAGCGGGTCCTACGAGCAGTACTTC CASSVASGSYEQYF TRBJ2-7 . . TRBV9
TGTGCCAGCAGCGATGAGGTCTATGGCTACACCTTC CASSDEVYGYTF TRBJ1-2 . . TRBV28
TGCAGCGTAGGGCAAGAGACCCAGTACTTC CSVGQETQYF TRBJ2-5 once . TRBV29-1
TGTGCCAGCAGCTTAGCGATGGACAGGGGTCAGCCCCAGCATTTT CASSLAMDRGQPQHF TRBJ1-5 . TRBD1 TRBV7-2
TGTGCCAGCACAGCGGGCCACTCCTACGAGCAGTACTTC CASTAGHSYEQYF TRBJ2-7 . . TRBV6-5
TGTGCCAGCTCAGTAGGGGGCTACAATGAGCAGTTCTTC CASSVGGYNEQFF TRBJ2-1 . . TRBV11-1
TGCGCCAGCAGTAAAGGGGACCGCACATCAGCTAATACGCAGTATTTT CASSKGDRTSANTQYF TRBJ2-3 . . TRBV5-1
TGTGCCAGCAGCTTAGGCGCTCGGGAGCCCCAGCATTTT CASSLGAREPQHF TRBJ1-5 . . TRBV11-3
TGTGCCAGCAGACCGGTCGGAGGGAACTATGGCTACACCTTC CASRPVGGNYGYTF TRBJ1-2 . . TRBV5-4
TGTGCCAGCAGGAACTCAGGAGGGCAGCCCCAGCATTTT CASRNSGGQPQHF TRBJ1-5 . . TRBV2
TGTGCCAGCAGCTTGGAGAGGGGGGAGCTGTTTTTT CASSLERGELFF TRBJ2-2 . . TRBV7-3
TGTGCCAGCAGCTGGACTAGCGGGAGGGTTACAGATACGCAGTATTTT CASSWTSGRVTDTQYF TRBJ2-3 . TRBD2 TRBV11-2
TGTGCCACCAGCAGGGCTTACGGGTTAGGCTCCTACAATGAGCAGTTCTTC CATSRAYGLGSYNEQFF TRBJ2-1 . . TRBV15
TGTGCCAGCAGCTCAACAGGGGGGGAGACCCAGTACTTC CASSSTGGETQYF TRBJ2-5 . TRBD1 TRBV7-3
TGCGCCAGTTCTTTAAGGGCGGGAGAGAGTGAGCAGTTCTTC CASSLRAGESEQFF TRBJ2-1 . TRBD2 TRBV5-1
TGCGCCAGCAGCTTGGCCGGGACAGGGGTTTCTGGGGCCAACGTCCTGACTTTC CASSLAGTGVSGANVLTF TRBJ2-6 . TRBD1 TRBV5-1
TGTGCCAGCAGCTCCAGGCCGGGCGGCCCGAGGGGCGCAGATACGCAGTATTTT CASSSRPGGPRGADTQYF TRBJ2-3 . . TRBV27
TGTGCCAGCAGCGCGAGGCCCGCGCAGGGGTTGTATGAAAAACTGTTTTTT CASSARPAQGLYEKLFF TRBJ1-4 . . TRBV7-8
TGCGCCAGCGGACCGTTAGATACGCAGTATTTT CASGPLDTQYF TRBJ2-3 . . TRBV10-2
TGTGCCAGCAGAGAGGGAACTAGCACAGATACGCAGTATTTT CASREGTSTDTQYF TRBJ2-3 . . TRBV28
TGTGCCTGGAAGTTTACTAACTATGGCTACACCTTC CAWKFTNYGYTF TRBJ1-2 . . TRBV30